This T cell receptor beta chain stems from a study of blood T cell repertoires in COVID-19. Study in general: COVID-19 samples collected from the United States, Italy and Spain covered acute and convalescent phases. T cells, B-cell-depleted T cells, or PBMCs provided the cDNA or gDNA that served as material.

This clone was seen only a few times. Germline lookup yields CDR1 MDHEN and CDR2 SYDVKM. The CDR3 consists of 14 residues. V was trimmed by 11 bases and J by 4 bases, leaving 20 bases between them. Original analysis: Quantification of nucleated cells was approximated via reference gene primer amplification. Produced via immunoSEQ multiplex PCR; TCRdb's table is partial and in-frame only. That table gives V, J and clone size, and the DNA gave D and trimming. The profile shows about 33,000 clones, around 83% of them singletons. This sequence was found in a human donor in a cohort sampled during active COVID-19. The chain has TRBV28 and TRBJ1-1; a possible D gene is TRBD1 (5 bases). Sequencing used peripheral blood. The CDR3 coding sequence is TGTGCCCACGGCCCTATCAGGGTAAGCACTGAAGCTTTCTTT. Protein: CAHGPIRVSTEAFF.